The clone carrying this TCR beta chain is a singleton in its sample. Its antigen is as yet unknown. These data are taken from a study of shared clonotypes between healthy human individuals. Study findings and constraints: Among donors, the sharing of clonotypes was expected to be influenced by sequencing depth.

The CDR3 contains 14 residues. V was trimmed by 3 bases and J by 3 bases, leaving 12 bases between them. Germline CDR1 and CDR2: KGHSH and LQKENI. Naive CD8 cells, CD45RO-negative and positively selected for CCR7, excluded terminally differentiated effector memory CD45RA+ cells. Among the donors, all were Caucasian adults who lived in Nashville, Tennessee. The method was immunoSEQ multiplex PCR; TCRdb's version includes in-frame clones alone and lacks a portion of them. The sample consists of some 2,100,000 clones, 85% to 95% of them appearing once. The receptor was isolated from a man younger than 30 in good health. Some clones in this sample may be carry-over from other donors' samples. Sequenced sample: naive CD8+ T cells from PBMCs. The gene calls are TRBV18 and TRBJ2-7, with D uncertain. The CDR3 protein is CASSPENNHYEQYF. CDR3 nucleotides: TGTGCCAGCTCACCGGAGAACAACCACTACGAGCAGTACTTC.